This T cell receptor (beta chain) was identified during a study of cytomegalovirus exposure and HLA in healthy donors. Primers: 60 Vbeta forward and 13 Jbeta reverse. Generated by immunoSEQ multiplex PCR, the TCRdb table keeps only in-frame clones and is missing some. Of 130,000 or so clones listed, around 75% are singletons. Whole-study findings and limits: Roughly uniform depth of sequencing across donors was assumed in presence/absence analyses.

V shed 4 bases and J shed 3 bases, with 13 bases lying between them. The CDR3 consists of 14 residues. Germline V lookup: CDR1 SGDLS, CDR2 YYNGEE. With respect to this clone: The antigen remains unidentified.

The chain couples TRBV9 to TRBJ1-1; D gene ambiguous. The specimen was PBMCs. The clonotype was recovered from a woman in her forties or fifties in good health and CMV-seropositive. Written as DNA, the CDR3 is TGTGCCAGCAGCCCCCGGCCCGAGGACACTGAAGCTTTCTTT. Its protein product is CASSPRPEDTEAFF.